This T cell receptor beta chain derives from a study of blood T cells in healthy people across ages. V shed 5 bases and J shed 6 bases, with 20 bases lying between them. Germline CDR1 reads SGHTA; CDR2 reads FQGTGA. The CDR3 contains 15 residues. PCR was performed a second time for about 6 to 12 cycles using a sample-barcoded 5' primer and a J-beta primer mix. TCRdb re-called the 5' RACE reads with MiXCR, one entry per CDR3 protein. This repertoire shows more than 1,000,000 distinct CDR3 sequences, approximately 25% found once; its top ten account for less than 0.75%. This clonotype was recorded a few times. These data were also reused for a study on T cells of mothers and their children.

The V and J genes are TRBV7-3 and TRBJ2-7; the D gene is possibly TRBD2 (6 bases). This TCR was recovered from a girl between 2 and 10 years old in good health. Sequenced material: blood. CDR3 nucleotide sequence: TGTGCCAGCAGCCTCCGGTCCGGGACTTTAGGCGAGCAGTACTTC. Protein sequence: CASSLRSGTLGEQYF.